This T cell receptor beta chain was recovered during a study of blood T cell repertoires in COVID-19. Study context: From the United States, Italy and Spain came samples of acute and convalescent COVID-19. T cells, B-cell-depleted T cells, or PBMCs supplied cDNA or gDNA.

As processed by the authors: Amplifying reference gene primers gave estimates of nucleated cell counts. The data were produced by immunoSEQ multiplex PCR, yet TCRdb's version contains in-frame clones alone and is incomplete. The DNA gave D and trimming, while V, J and clone size come from that table. Altogether 150,000 or so clones are present, around 86% being singletons, with the ten largest covering around 6.1%. Trimming shortened V by 2 bases and J by 8 bases, and 10 bases separated the two germline ends. In germline, CDR1 is MNHEY, CDR2 SMNVEV (reference sequence). This CDR3 spans 13 amino acids. This clone has more than one count but fewer than ten.

Material for sequencing was peripheral blood. The rearrangement joins TRBV27 to TRBJ2-4, with D tentatively TRBD1 (6 bases). The clonotype was recovered from a man older than 75 with acute or convalescent COVID-19. The CDR3 here is CASSLEQGYIQYF. The CDR3 DNA reads as TGTGCCAGCAGTTTAGAACAGGGATACATTCAGTACTTC.